Following are 19 T cell receptor beta chains from one sample sequenced in a study of CXCR3-negative and CXCR3-positive naive CD8 T cells. TRB cDNA libraries were made by UMI-labeled 5' RACE. TCRdb re-called the 5' RACE reads; every CDR3 protein appears as one record, without DNA. Recorded for this sample: 3,000 or so distinct CDR3 sequences. Sequenced: naive CXCR3- CD8+ T cells from blood. Subset of the sample: CD45RO-CCR7+CD27+CD95- naive CD8+ T cells lacking CXCR3 (TNR3-). These receptors came from a human donor in good health. Some clones in this sample may be carry-over from other donors' samples.

The rearrangement links TRBV25-1 to TRBJ1-3. Germline CDR1 MGHDK, CDR2 SYGVNS. The CDR3 runs 14 residues. The CDR3 loop reads CASGGLSSGNTIYF.

The chain is built from TRBV20-1 and TRBJ2-3. In germline, CDR1 is DFQATT, CDR2 SNEGSKA (reference sequence). There are 16 residues in the CDR3. CDR3 protein: CSARDLTSGSTDTQYF.

This clonotype is medium-sized by frequency. CDR3: CASSPGRISPYNEQFF. The rearrangement uses TRBV5-5 and TRBJ2-1; the D call from TCRdb, TRBD1, cannot be confirmed without DNA. Germline V gives CDR1 SGHKS, CDR2 YYEKEE (reference sequence). The CDR3 sequence is 16 residues long. The whole variable domain, remainder taken from reference TRBV5-5 and TRBJ2-1, is DAGVTQSPTHLIKTRGQQVTLRCSPISGHKSVSWYQQVLGQGPQFIFQYYEKEERGRGNFPDRFSARQFPNYSSELNVNALLLGDSALYLCASSPGRISPYNEQFFGPGTRLTVL.

V and J are TRBV13 and TRBJ2-2. This CDR3 region has 14 residues. CDR1 and CDR2 from the germline V gene are PRHDT and FYEKMQ (reference sequence). Here the CDR3 reads CASSSLANTGGLFF.

This chain joins TRBV19 and TRBJ2-1; TCRdb gives TRBD2 as the D gene, but with no DNA this cannot be confirmed. From germline, CDR1 is LNHDA and CDR2 SQIVND (reference sequence). CDR3 size: 15 residues. CDR3 in amino acids: CASSASGRAVDEQFF.

This clonotype is classed as medium-sized by frequency. The chain joins TRBV3-1 to TRBJ2-7. The germline V gene encodes CDR1 LGHDT and CDR2 YNNKEL (reference sequence). The CDR3 is 16 residues long. The CDR3 protein is CASSQRWGTNPYEQYF.

This clonotype shows up as medium-sized by frequency. The V gene is TRBV6-5, the J gene TRBJ2-5; with no DNA, the TCRdb D assignment of TRBD2 cannot be verified. This CDR3 spans 15 amino acids. The germline gives CDR1 MNHEY, CDR2 SVGAGI. This chain's CDR3 is CASRGTSGARETQYF.

By frequency, this clonotype is medium-sized. This sequence joins TRBV2 and TRBJ2-3. There are 11 residues in the CDR3. Germline assignment: CDR1 SNHLY and CDR2 FYNNEI. CDR3 protein: CAKQLGDTQYF.

The chain joins TRBV7-9 to TRBJ2-6. This CDR3 comprises 12 residues. Germline CDR1 reads SEHNR; CDR2 reads FQNEAQ (reference sequence). The CDR3 here is CASSSGANVLTF.

The V gene is TRBV19, the J gene TRBJ2-7; TCRdb's D call, TRBD1, is unchecked because there is no DNA. The CDR3 length is 14 residues. Germline-derived CDR1 and CDR2 are LNHDA and SQIVND (reference sequence). The CDR3 region is CASSIGTGGYEQYF.

The chain couples TRBV30 to TRBJ2-1; the TCRdb D gene call, TRBD2, has no DNA to confirm it. Germline V gene sequence: CDR1 GTSNPN, CDR2 SVGIG (reference sequence). The CDR3 length is 16 residues. Here the CDR3 reads CAWNRPGTSGQNEQFF.

The rearrangement joins TRBV4-3 to TRBJ1-1; TCRdb calls TRBD1, which cannot be checked without DNA. Germline V gene lookup returns CDR1 LGHNA and CDR2 YSLEER. This CDR3 is built from 16 residues. The CDR3 loop reads CASSQFISGIGTEAFF.

The gene calls are TRBV19 and TRBJ2-1; the D call of TRBD2 rests on TCRdb alone, since no DNA is present to check it. The CDR3 sequence is 13 residues long. Per the germline V gene, CDR1 is LNHDA and CDR2 is SQIVND (reference sequence). CDR3 in amino acids: CASSIASYNEQFF.

By frequency, this clonotype is medium-sized (0.01 to 0.1%). The V and J genes are TRBV20-1 and TRBJ2-1. Germline lookup yields CDR1 DFQATT and CDR2 SNEGSKA (reference sequence). The CDR3 covers 12 residues. This CDR3 is CSARDSHGEQFF.

This chain links TRBV6-5 with TRBJ2-1; TCRdb's D call, TRBD1, is unchecked because there is no DNA. The CDR3 contains 17 residues. Germline-derived CDR1 and CDR2 are MNHEY and SVGAGI. The chain's CDR3 is CASRERTGSFSYNEQFF.

The CDR3 sequence: CASSRDLITEAFF. V gene TRBV6-2 or TRBV6-3 combines with J gene TRBJ1-1; TCRdb picks TRBD1, but there is no DNA to check that call. CDR1 and CDR2 from the germline V gene are MNHEY and SVGEGT. This CDR3 has 13 amino acids.

The chain uses TRBV19 and TRBJ1-4; lacking DNA, the TRBD1 call made by TCRdb goes unchecked. CDR3 length: 17 amino acids. Germline-derived CDR1 and CDR2 are LNHDA and SQIVND (reference sequence). The CDR3 is CASSPLRQGAENEKLFF.

This chain uses TRBV29-1 with TRBJ2-1; TCRdb reports TRBD2, a call that lacks DNA to check it against. Germline V gives CDR1 SQVTM, CDR2 ANQGSEA. The length of the CDR3 is 13 residues. CDR3 sequence reads: CSAGSSDYNAQFF.

This clonotype is medium-sized by frequency. The V call is TRBV12-3 or TRBV12-4, the J call TRBJ2-1; TCRdb's D gene call, TRBD2, goes unchecked for lack of DNA. This CDR3 is 13 amino acids long. The CDR3 protein is CASSGTSGSFRFF.